This T cell receptor beta chain originates from a study of T cells after yellow fever vaccination (dated by TCRdb to 2018 to 2020). Concerning the study at large: The SMART-Seq v4 Ultra Low Input RNA kit was used to prepare libraries from fractions with low cell numbers. Blood was drawn at multiple timepoints before and after primary and secondary immunization, with bulk PBMC replicates and cell subsets isolated. Bulk TCR alpha and beta repertoires were sequenced longitudinally to track T-cell clones before and after primary and booster YFV17D yellow fever vaccination. Two healthy male donors, one aged 18 to 30 and one aged 30 to 40 years, were included in the cohort.

From the cysteine up to the phenylalanine, the CDR3 has a length of 14 residues. Just the 42-base CDR3 DNA is kept, in frame starting at base 1. The germline V gene supplies CDR1 SGHTA and CDR2 FQGTGA. The junction carries 14 bases between V and J, which are trimmed by 2 bases and 9 bases respectively. The sample was run on an Illumina NovaSeq 6000. TCR cDNA was made using 5'RACE template switching, a step that added a universal primer site and unique molecular identifiers. cDNA synthesis was primed from both the TCR alpha and TCR beta constant segments. Libraries were amplified in two PCR steps, with sample barcodes and sequencing adapters added in the second step. Libraries were sequenced on Illumina HiSeq 2500 (2x100 bp) or NovaSeq (2x150 bp). Per the authors' processing: Demultiplexing of reads and collapsing into UMI consensus sequences were performed with MIGEC, and V(D)J alignment was carried out with MiXCR. Using edgeR on replicate PBMC samples, clonotypes were called vaccine-responding if FDR was below 0.01 and the log2 fold change was above 5 up to day 15. Bulk clonotypes were assigned CD4 or CD8 identity according to which sequenced CD4 or CD8 repertoire held them at higher abundance. TCRdb applied fastp at Q25 and MiXCR to the public reads, then kept only in-frame beta chains. Records with the same CDR3 protein are collapsed into one entry carrying the most frequent genes and DNA. The V and J calls and clone size are TCRdb's, not the authors'. The sample table shows some 340,000 distinct CDR3 sequences, and around 11% are seen once. 2.5% to 4% of the sample is taken by the ten largest.

General conclusions and limits of the study: Only a couple of donors were included in the study, so the extent to which the findings can be generalized is limited. A small fraction of clonotypes showed up in both the CD4 and CD8 compartments, probably as a result of convergent recombination. Compared with the primary T-cell response, the secondary T-cell response was faster but weaker, reaching its peak on day 5 rather than on day 15. Because abundant contaminating clonotypes from the bulk population could be contained in FACS-sorted repertoires, computational filtering was required. Most clones expanded after primary vaccination were re-detected after the booster (about 96% of CD4 and more than 70% of CD8), suggesting broad memory maintenance.

This clonotype was picked up a small number of times. The antigen it recognizes is unknown. No base quality information exists; no much larger clone differs at one position. In the paper's terms, the treatment or condition label means: live attenuated yellow fever vaccine strain. A standard Ficoll-Paque protocol was used to isolate PBMCs from peripheral blood. Dynabeads CD4 and CD8 positive selection kits were used to isolate the CD4 and CD8 T-cell fractions. TriZol was used to extract RNA from bulk PBMCs, CD4 and CD8 fractions, and dextramer-positive and dextramer-negative fractions. The sequence derives from a man between 18 and 29 years old who received the YFV17D yellow fever vaccine. Sequences were derived from CD4+ T cells sorted from PBMCs, sampled 45 days after the yellow fever booster vaccination. The rearrangement combines TRBV7-3 with TRBJ2-4, with the D gene not confidently named. The base sequence is TGTGCCAGCAGCTTAGGGCAGGCGAGTACCATTCAGTACTTC. This is translated as CASSLGQASTIQYF.